Included here is one T cell receptor (beta chain) sequence, with context. Its antigen remains unknown. This record comes from a study of blood T cells in healthy people across ages. Study outcomes and limitations: CMV status of donors was not determined, possibly confounding expanded clonotype changes.

Through a sample-barcoded 5' primer and a J-beta primer mix, a second PCR was run for roughly 6 to 11 cycles. TCRdb re-derived calls from the 5' RACE reads in MiXCR, one entry per CDR3 protein. The top ten hold around 2.1% of the sample, which has under 2,000,000 distinct CDR3 sequences, about 50% seen once. This sequence was found in a woman in her thirties or forties in good health. Sequenced material: blood.

The CDR3 loop is CASSWALARGETQYF. In DNA form, the CDR3 reads TGCGCCAGCAGCTGGGCACTAGCCAGGGGAGAGACCCAGTACTTC. The V gene is TRBV5-1, the J gene TRBJ2-5, with D possibly being TRBD1 or TRBD2 (6 bases each). Per germline, CDR1 SGHRS and CDR2 YFSETQ. CDR3 length: 15 amino acids. Trimming removed 3 bases at V and 4 bases at J, with 16 bases between.